The T cell receptor (beta chain) described here comes from a study of OX40 agonist ivuxolimab in advanced cancers. The data were produced by immunoSEQ multiplex PCR, yet TCRdb's version contains in-frame clones alone and is incomplete. The sample lists 65,000 to 90,000 clones, about 92% occurring once. Between the trimmed V and J ends, which lost 1 base and 6 bases, there was a span of 6 bases. The CDR3 is 12 residues long. Germline-derived CDR1 and CDR2 are SQVTM and ANQGSEA. The chain couples TRBV29-1 to TRBJ2-2; D uncertain. The sequence was collected from an adult with an advanced solid tumor such as melanoma, head and neck, liver or kidney cancer. Sample: CD4+ or CD8+ T cells sorted from blood, taken in a trial of the OX40 agonist ivuxolimab. The CDR3 protein is CSVEAPAGELFF. CDR3 DNA sequence: TGCAGCGTTGAAGCTCCCGCCGGGGAGCTGTTTTTT.